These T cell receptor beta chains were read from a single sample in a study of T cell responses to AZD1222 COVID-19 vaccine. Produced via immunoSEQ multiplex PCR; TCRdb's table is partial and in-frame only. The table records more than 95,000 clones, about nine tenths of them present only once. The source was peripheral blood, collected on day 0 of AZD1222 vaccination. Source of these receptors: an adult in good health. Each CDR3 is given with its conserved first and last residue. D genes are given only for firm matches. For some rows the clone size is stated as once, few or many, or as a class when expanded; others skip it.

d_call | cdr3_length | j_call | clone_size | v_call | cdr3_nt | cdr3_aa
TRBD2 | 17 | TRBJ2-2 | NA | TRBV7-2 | TGTGCCAGCCTTCTGCGACTAGCGGGAGGTCGGACCGGGGAGCTGTTTTTT | CASLLRLAGGRTGELFF
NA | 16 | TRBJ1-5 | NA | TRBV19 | TGTGCCAGTAGTATAGTTAGCTACAAAAACAATCAGCCCCAGCATTTT | CASSIVSYKNNQPQHF
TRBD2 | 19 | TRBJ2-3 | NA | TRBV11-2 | TGTGCCAGCAGCTCTTCGGGACTAGCGACACGACCGAATACAGATACGCAGTATTTT | CASSSSGLATRPNTDTQYF
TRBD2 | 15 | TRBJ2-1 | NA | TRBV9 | TGTGCCAGCAGCGCGGGACTAGGAGTCGGCAATGAGCAGTTCTTC | CASSAGLGVGNEQFF
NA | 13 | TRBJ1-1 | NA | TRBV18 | TGTGCCAGCTCCCTTGCCTGGAACACTGAAGCTTTCTTT | CASSLAWNTEAFF
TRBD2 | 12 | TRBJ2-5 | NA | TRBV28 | TGTGCCATCGCGGGAGCGCTGGAGACCCAGTACTTC | CAIAGALETQYF
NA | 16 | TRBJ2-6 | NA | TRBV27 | TGTGCCAGCAGTATATGGACGGGATCAGGGGCCAACGTCCTGACTTTC | CASSIWTGSGANVLTF
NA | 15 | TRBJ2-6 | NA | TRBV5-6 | TGTGCCAGCAGCTGGGGCCCTTCTGGGGCCAACGTCCTGACTTTC | CASSWGPSGANVLTF
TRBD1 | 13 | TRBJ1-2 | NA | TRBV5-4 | TGTGCCACGCAGGGGGCAGGCCATTATGGCTACACCTTC | CATQGAGHYGYTF
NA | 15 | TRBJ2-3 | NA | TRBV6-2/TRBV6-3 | TGTGCCAGCAGTTACTCGAGGACTAGCACAGATACGCAGTATTTT | CASSYSRTSTDTQYF
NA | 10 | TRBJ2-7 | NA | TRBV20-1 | TGCAGTGCCTACCTACAAGGGCAGTACTTC | CSAYLQGQYF
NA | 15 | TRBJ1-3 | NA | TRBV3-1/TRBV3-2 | TGTGCCAGCAGCCAAGCCGGCAGGGGTGAAAACACCATATATTTT | CASSQAGRGENTIYF
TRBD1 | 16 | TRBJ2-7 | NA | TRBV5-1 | TGCGCCAGCAGCTTGACTACCGGGACAGGCTCTTTTGAGCAGTACTTC | CASSLTTGTGSFEQYF
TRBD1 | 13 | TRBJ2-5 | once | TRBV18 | TGTGCCAATAGGGACAGGATAGGGGAGACCCAGTACTTC | CANRDRIGETQYF
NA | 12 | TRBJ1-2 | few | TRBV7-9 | TGTGCCAGCAGCTTAGCGGAGAATGGCTACACCTTC | CASSLAENGYTF
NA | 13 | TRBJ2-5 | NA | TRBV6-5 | TGTGCCAGCAGTTACCCAGAGAGAGAGACCCAGTACTTC | CASSYPERETQYF
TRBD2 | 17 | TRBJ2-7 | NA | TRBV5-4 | TGTGCCAGCAGCTTATGGGCCGGGACTAGCGGGTCCTACGAGCAGTACTTC | CASSLWAGTSGSYEQYF
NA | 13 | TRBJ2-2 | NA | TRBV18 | TGTGCCAGCTCCTTACTAGGAGACGGGGAGCTGTTTTTT | CASSLLGDGELFF
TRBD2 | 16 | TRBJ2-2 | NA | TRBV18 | TGTGCCAGCTCACCCAGGACTAGCGGGAGCACCGGGGAGCTGTTTTTT | CASSPRTSGSTGELFF
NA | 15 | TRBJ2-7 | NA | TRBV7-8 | TGTGCCAGCAGCTTAGTCAGTGGGGGCCCCTACGAGCAGTACTTC | CASSLVSGGPYEQYF
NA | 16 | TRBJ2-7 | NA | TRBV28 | TGTGCCAGCAGTTTGGGGGACCGTGACTATGGCCACGAGCAGTACTTC | CASSLGDRDYGHEQYF
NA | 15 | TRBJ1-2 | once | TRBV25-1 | TGTGCCAGCAGTGCTGAGGGTGCTACCTCTTATGGCTACACCTTC | CASSAEGATSYGYTF
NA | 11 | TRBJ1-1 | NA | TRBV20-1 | TGCAGTGCTAGAGCGCCGGGTGAAGCTTTCTTT | CSARAPGEAFF
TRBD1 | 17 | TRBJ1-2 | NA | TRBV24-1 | TGTGCCACCAGTGATCCGGACAGGGGAGGATTGGACTATGGCTACACCTTC | CATSDPDRGGLDYGYTF
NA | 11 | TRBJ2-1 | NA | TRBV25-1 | TGTGCCAGCAGTGTGTACAATGAGCAGTTCTTC | CASSVYNEQFF
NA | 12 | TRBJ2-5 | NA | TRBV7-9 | TGTGCCAGCAGTCCCGGGGGTAAGACCCAGTACTTC | CASSPGGKTQYF
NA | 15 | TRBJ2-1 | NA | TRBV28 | TGTGCCAGCAGTTGGGCCGTGGAGGTCTACAATGAGCAGTTCTTC | CASSWAVEVYNEQFF
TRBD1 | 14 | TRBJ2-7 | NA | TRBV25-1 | TGTGCCAGCAGTGATACAGGGGTCATTTACGAGCAGTACTTC | CASSDTGVIYEQYF
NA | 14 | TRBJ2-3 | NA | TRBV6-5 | TGTGCCACCTACAGAATCACTAGCACAGATACGCAGTATTTT | CATYRITSTDTQYF
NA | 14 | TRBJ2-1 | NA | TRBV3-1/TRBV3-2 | TGTGCCAGCAGCCAACCGGGATCCTACAATGAGCAGTTCTTC | CASSQPGSYNEQFF
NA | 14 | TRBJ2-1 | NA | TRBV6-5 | TGTGCCAGCAGTTACATATACGGGAGTAGTGAGCAGTTCTTC | CASSYIYGSSEQFF
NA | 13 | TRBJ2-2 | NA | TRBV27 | TGTGCCAGCAGTCTACGGGGGACCGGGGAGCTGTTTTTT | CASSLRGTGELFF
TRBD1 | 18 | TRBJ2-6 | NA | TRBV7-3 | TGTGCCAGCAGCCGATTGGGACAGGGTGGCTCTGGGGCCAACGTCCTGACTTTC | CASSRLGQGGSGANVLTF
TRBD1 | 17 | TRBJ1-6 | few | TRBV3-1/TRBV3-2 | TGTGCCAGCAGCCAAGGAGGACAGGGAAGGGGTAATTCACCCCTCCACTTT | CASSQGGQGRGNSPLHF
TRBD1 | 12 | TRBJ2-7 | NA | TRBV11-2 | TGTGCCAGCAGCCGACAGGGGTACGAGCAGTACTTC | CASSRQGYEQYF
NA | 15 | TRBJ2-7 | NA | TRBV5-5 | TGTGCCAGCAGCCCCTCCGGGTCGAGGGCCGACGAGCAGTACTTC | CASSPSGSRADEQYF
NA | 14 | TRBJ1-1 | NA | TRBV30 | TGTGCCTGGAGTGTACCCGCAGGGGCGGATGAAGCTTTCTTT | CAWSVPAGADEAFF
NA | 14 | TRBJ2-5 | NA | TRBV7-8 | TGTGCCAGCAGCTTTTCCAGGTACCAAGAGACCCAGTACTTC | CASSFSRYQETQYF
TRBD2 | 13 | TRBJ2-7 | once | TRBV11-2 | TGTGCCAGCGTAGCGGGACAAACCTACGAGCAGTACTTC | CASVAGQTYEQYF
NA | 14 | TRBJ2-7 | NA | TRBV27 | TGTGCCAGCAGTCCCCGCGGATTCTCCTACGAGCAGTACTTC | CASSPRGFSYEQYF
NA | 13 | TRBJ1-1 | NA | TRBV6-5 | TGTGCCAGCAGTTACTCATACAGGGTGCAAGCTTTCTTT | CASSYSYRVQAFF
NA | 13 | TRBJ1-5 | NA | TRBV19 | TGTGCCAGTAATGGGGGAATGAATCAGCCCCAGCATTTT | CASNGGMNQPQHF
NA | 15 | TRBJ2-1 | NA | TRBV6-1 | TGTGCCAGCAGTGAGGGACCCACCCCGGGCAATGAGCAGTTCTTC | CASSEGPTPGNEQFF
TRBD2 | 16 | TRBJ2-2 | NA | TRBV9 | TGTGCCAGCAGCGCTCCGACTAGCGGGAACGCCGGGGAGCTGTTTTTT | CASSAPTSGNAGELFF